The text below deals with one T cell receptor beta chain. No cognate antigen has been identified for it. Base qualities are not at hand, and no much larger clone is one base apart. This specimen belongs to a study of STAT5B mutations in CD4+ large granular lymphocyte leukemia (dated by TCRdb to between 2021 and 2024). Some background on the complete study: Among healthy controls, the CDR3 'QG' motif was associated with a particular HLA allele. The purity of purified fractions was confirmed by flow cytometry on FACSCanto II or FACSVerse to exceed 95% among lymphocytes. The TCRbeta repertoires of CD4+ T-cell large granular lymphocyte leukemia patients were compared with the TCRbeta repertoires of healthy blood donors. General study outcomes and caveats: The data were not HLA-matched, and the higher clonality in CD4+ T-LGLL than in CD8+ T-LGLL could be due to the relatively small sample size. Compared with healthy CD4+ repertoires, CD4-sorted patient repertoires appeared more clonal, and this difference remained even after the putative leukemic clones were removed. Main leukemic clonotypes were private to each patient, although under 30% appeared at low frequency in other patients' non-leukemic repertoires.

The immunoSEQ assay at survey resolution was used to sequence TCRbeta rearrangements from genomic DNA. Turning to the authors' computational methods: A lowest detectable productive clonotype frequency of 2.59 x 10-5 was observed in the TCR sequencing data. Only productive TCRbeta rearrangements, defined as complete and in-frame sequences, were included in the analyses. Clonality for each sample was calculated as Simpson clonality in the immunoSEQ Analyzer version 3.0. Clones were grouped by frequency into very rare, small, medium, large (1-20%) or hyperexpanded (>20%) categories. OLGA 1.2.3 estimated generation probabilities, VDJtools produced V-gene circos plots, VDJdb was queried for specificities, and GLIPH identified CDR3 motifs. Not all clones reach the TCRdb copy of this immuneACCESS table, which keeps in-frame sequences only. Checked studies attribute under half of the gap to unresolved V genes and leave the rest unexplained. V, J and clone size derive from that table, while D and trimming were established from the DNA sequence. The sample has tens of thousands of clones on record, about 80% of them singletons. The top ten hold about 0.34% of the sample.

The healthy controls were around 35 blood donors, and the buffy coats of these donors were supplied by the Finnish Red Cross blood service. All TCR-sequenced material derived from peripheral blood: patient blood samples and healthy donor buffy coats. Ficoll-Hypaque gradient centrifugation was used to isolate peripheral blood mononuclear cells. Magnetic purification was used to isolate CD4+ cells from the buffy coats of the healthy controls. The Gentra Puregene Cell and Tissue kit was used for genomic DNA extraction, and quantification was performed on a Qubit 2.0 fluorometer. This receptor was identified in a human donor in good health. Sequenced sample: CD4+ T cells from blood buffy coats.

The DNA reads as follows: TGTGCCAGCAGGGGACAGGGGGGGCAAGAGACCCAGTACTTC. It translates as CASRGQGGQETQYF. The chain joins TRBV2 to TRBJ2-5; 11 nucleotides in the junction match TRBD1. The germline V gene provides CDR1 SNHLY and CDR2 FYNNEI. Trimming removed 6 bases from V and 2 bases from J; the gene matches leave 2 bases unexplained. CDR3 length: 14 amino acids, cysteine to phenylalanine. Just CDR3 DNA is preserved here, 42 bases in frame from base 1.